These 10 T cell receptor beta chains originate from one sample sequenced in a study of T cell responses to AZD1222 COVID-19 vaccine. Clones were read by immunoSEQ multiplex PCR, and TCRdb kept only the in-frame ones, dropping some. The table records about 130,000 clones, roughly 84% of them present only once. The sample consisted of peripheral blood, taken on day 0 of AZD1222 vaccination. The receptors shown here come from an adult in good health.

The chain carries TRBV24-1 and TRBJ1-2, with TRBD1 matching over 7 bases. The V segment lost 6 bases and the J segment 0 bases; nucleotides outside the gene matches: 3. The CDR3 spans 14 residues. Germline assignment: CDR1 KGHDR and CDR2 SFDVKD. The CDR3 here is CATSQGGPNYGYTF. CDR3 in DNA: TGTGCCACCAGTCAGGGGGGCCCTAACTATGGCTACACCTTC.

This CDR3 is CASSAEGAGELFF. CDR3 sequence (DNA): TGTGCCAGCAGTGCGGAGGGGGCCGGGGAGCTGTTTTTT. This chain joins TRBV2 and TRBJ2-2; D tentatively reads TRBD1 or TRBD2 (6 bases each). The V end lost 4 bases, the J end lost 6 bases, and 9 bases lay between the germline ends. In germline, CDR1 is SNHLY, CDR2 FYNNEI. The CDR3 runs 13 residues.

The gene calls are TRBV19 and TRBJ2-7; maybe TRBD1 (6 bases). The CDR3 extends over 13 amino acids. CDR1 and CDR2 (germline): LNHDA, SQIVND (reference sequence). V lost 1 base to trimming and J lost 3 bases, with 7 bases between them. As DNA, the CDR3 is TGTGCCAGTAGTATAGCAGGGGTCTACGAGCAGTACTTC. Translation: CASSIAGVYEQYF.

The CDR3 spells CASSRGGEQYF. In DNA, the CDR3 is TGTGCCAGCAGCCGTGGCGGCGAGCAGTACTTC. The chain links TRBV12-3 or TRBV12-4 to TRBJ2-7, with D uncertain. The CDR3 covers 11 residues. Trimming pared 6 bases from V and 6 bases from J, leaving 9 bases between.

This chain connects TRBV7-9 to TRBJ1-3; tentatively, D is TRBD1 (5 bases). Trimming removed 4 bases from V and 3 bases from J, with 10 bases in between. Germline-derived CDR1 and CDR2 are SEHNR and FQNEAQ (reference sequence). This CDR3 contains 14 residues. CDR3 amino acids: CASSYDRDGNTIYF. CDR3 sequence (DNA): TGTGCCAGCAGCTATGACAGAGATGGAAACACCATATATTTT. Together with reference TRBV7-9 and TRBJ1-3, the CDR3 gives the full variable domain: DTGVSQNPRHKITKRGQNVTFRCDPISEHNRLYWYRQTLGQGPEFLTYFQNEAQLEKSRLLSDRFSAERPKGSFSTLEIQRTEQGDSAMYLCASSYDRDGNTIYFGEGSWLTVV.

The chain is built from TRBV28 and TRBJ2-7; the D gene is possibly TRBD2 (6 bases). V lost 4 bases and J 1 base, leaving 26 bases between the germline ends. The CDR3 contains 19 residues. The germline V gene encodes CDR1 MDHEN and CDR2 SYDVKM. The CDR3 region is CASSSPSPAAGKKSYEQYF. The CDR3 bases are TGTGCCAGCAGTTCCCCATCCCCCGCGGCGGGAAAAAAGTCCTACGAGCAGTACTTC.

The chain has TRBV19 and TRBJ2-1; TRBD1 aligns across 10 bases. This CDR3 is built from 15 residues. Germline V gene lookup returns CDR1 LNHDA and CDR2 SQIVND (reference sequence). The trim removed 4 bases at V and 6 bases at J, leaving 6 bases unmatched. As DNA, the CDR3 is TGTGCCAGTAGTAGCCCCAGGACAGGGGGCAATGAGCAGTTCTTC. Translated: CASSSPRTGGNEQFF.

The V gene is TRBV7-2, the J gene TRBJ1-2; D call uncertain. The V and J ends lost 1 base and 2 bases respectively, with 11 bases between them. There are 15 residues in the CDR3. Germline assignment: CDR1 SGHTA and CDR2 FQGNSA. The DNA for the CDR3 is TGTGCCAGCAGCTTAGTCCTGGCTTCAAACTATGGCTACACCTTC. Translation gives CASSLVLASNYGYTF. Full variable domain (remainder filled in from reference TRBV7-2 and TRBJ1-2): GAGVSQSPSNKVTEKGKDVELRCDPISGHTALYWYRQSLGQGLEFLIYFQGNSAPDKSGLPSDRFSAERTGGSVSTLTIQRTQQEDSAVYLCASSLVLASNYGYTFGSGTRLTVV.

V usage is TRBV7-5 and J usage is TRBJ1-4; the D call of TRBD1 is as the table states it, not checked on the DNA. TRBV7-5 counts as a pseudogene. This CDR3 contains 14 residues. CDR3 sequence reads: CARSPGTEGEKLFF. For the CDR3, the DNA is TGTGCCAGAAGCCCAGGGACAGAGGGGGAAAAACTGTTTTTT.

This clone appeared a single time. This chain joins TRBV5-8 and TRBJ1-1, with unresolved D. CDR1 is SGHTS and CDR2 is YDEGEE in the germline V gene. V lost 4 bases to trimming and J lost 5 bases, with 15 bases between them. CDR3 length: 14 residues. The DNA of the CDR3 is TGTGCCAGCAGCCTGAACTATTTCGGGACTGAAGCTTTCTTT. Its protein is CASSLNYFGTEAFF.